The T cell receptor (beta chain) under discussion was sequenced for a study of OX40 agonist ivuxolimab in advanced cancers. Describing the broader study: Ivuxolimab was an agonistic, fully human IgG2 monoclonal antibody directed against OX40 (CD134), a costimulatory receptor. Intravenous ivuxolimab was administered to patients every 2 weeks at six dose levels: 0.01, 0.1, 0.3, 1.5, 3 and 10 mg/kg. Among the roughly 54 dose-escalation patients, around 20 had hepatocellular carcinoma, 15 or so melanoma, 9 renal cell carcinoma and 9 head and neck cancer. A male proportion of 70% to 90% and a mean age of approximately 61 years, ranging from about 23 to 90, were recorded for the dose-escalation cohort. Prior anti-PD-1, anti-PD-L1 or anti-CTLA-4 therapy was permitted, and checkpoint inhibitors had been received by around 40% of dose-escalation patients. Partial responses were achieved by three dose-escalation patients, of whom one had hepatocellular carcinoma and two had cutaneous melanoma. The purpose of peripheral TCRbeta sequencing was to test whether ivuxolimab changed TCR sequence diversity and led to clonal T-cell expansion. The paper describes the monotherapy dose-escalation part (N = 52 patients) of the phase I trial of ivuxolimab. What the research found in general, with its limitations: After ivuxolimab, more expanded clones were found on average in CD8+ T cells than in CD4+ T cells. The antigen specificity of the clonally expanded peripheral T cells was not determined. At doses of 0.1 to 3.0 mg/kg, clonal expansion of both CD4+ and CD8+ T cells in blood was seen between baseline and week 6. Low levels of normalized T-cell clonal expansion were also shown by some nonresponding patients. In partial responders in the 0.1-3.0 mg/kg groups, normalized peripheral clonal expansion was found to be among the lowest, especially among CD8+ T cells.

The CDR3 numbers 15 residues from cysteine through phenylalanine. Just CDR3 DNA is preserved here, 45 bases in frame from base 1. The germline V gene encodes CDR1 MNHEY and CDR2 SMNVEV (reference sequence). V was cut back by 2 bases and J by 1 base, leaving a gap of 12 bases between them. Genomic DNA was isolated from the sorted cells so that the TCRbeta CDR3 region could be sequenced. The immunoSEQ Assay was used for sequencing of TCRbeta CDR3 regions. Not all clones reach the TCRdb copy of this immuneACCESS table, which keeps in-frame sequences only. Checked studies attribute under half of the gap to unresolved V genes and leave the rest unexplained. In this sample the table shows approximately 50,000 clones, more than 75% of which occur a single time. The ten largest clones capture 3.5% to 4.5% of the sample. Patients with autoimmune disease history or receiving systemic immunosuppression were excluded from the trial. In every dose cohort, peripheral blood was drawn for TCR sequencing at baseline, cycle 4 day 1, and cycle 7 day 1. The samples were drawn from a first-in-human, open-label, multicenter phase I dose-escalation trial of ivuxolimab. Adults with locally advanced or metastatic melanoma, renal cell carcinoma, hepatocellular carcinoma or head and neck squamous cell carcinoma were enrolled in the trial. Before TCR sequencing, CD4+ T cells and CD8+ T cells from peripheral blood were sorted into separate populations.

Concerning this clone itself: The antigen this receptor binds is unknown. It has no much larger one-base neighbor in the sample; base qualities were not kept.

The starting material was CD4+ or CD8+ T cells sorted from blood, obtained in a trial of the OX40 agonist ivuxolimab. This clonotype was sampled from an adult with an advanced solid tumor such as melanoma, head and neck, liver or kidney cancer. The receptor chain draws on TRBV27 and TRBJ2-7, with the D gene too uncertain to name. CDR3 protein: CASSLRVGRSYEQYF. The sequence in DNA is TGTGCCAGCAGTTTAAGGGTGGGCAGATCCTACGAGCAGTACTTC.